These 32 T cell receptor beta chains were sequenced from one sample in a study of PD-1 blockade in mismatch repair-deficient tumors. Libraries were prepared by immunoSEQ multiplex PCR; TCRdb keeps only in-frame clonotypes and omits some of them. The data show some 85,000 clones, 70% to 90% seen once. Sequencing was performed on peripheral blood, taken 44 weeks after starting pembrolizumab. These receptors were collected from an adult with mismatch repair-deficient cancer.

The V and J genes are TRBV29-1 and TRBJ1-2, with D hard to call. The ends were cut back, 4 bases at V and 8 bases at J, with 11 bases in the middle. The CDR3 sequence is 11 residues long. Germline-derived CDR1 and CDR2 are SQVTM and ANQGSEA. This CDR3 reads CSVGTALGYTF. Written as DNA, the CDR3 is TGCAGCGTTGGGACCGCATTGGGCTACACCTTC.

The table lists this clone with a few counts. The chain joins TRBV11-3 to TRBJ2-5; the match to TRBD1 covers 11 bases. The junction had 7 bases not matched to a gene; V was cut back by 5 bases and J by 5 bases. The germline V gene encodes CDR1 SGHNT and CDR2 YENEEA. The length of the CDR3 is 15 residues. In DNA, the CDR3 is TGTGCCAGCAGCCCGGACAGGGGGCTTTGGGAGACCCAGTACTTC. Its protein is CASSPDRGLWETQYF.

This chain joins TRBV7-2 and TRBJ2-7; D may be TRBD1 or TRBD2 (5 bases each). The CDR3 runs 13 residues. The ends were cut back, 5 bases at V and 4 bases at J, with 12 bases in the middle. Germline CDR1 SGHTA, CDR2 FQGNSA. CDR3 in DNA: TGTGCCAGCAGCCCGCGATGGGGGTACGAGCAGTACTTC. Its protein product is CASSPRWGYEQYF.

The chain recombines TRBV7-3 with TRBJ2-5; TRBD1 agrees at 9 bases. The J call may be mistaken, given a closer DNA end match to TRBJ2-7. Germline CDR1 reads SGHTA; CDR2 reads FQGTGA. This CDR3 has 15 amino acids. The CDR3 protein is CASSLTGQGYGEQYF. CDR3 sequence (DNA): TGTGCCAGCAGCTTAACGGGACAGGGATACGGCGAGCAGTACTTC.

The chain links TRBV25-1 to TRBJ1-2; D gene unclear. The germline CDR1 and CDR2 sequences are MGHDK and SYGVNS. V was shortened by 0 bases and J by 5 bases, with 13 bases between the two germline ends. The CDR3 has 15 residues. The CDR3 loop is CASSEYEGRTYGYTF. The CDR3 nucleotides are TGTGCCAGCAGTGAATATGAGGGAAGGACTTATGGCTACACCTTC.

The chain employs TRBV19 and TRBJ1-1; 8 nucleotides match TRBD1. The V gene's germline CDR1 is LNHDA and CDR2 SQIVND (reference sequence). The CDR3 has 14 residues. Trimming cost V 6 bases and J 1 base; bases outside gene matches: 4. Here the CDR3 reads CASSTGGWNTEAFF. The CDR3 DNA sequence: TGTGCCAGTAGCACAGGGGGTTGGAACACTGAAGCTTTCTTT.

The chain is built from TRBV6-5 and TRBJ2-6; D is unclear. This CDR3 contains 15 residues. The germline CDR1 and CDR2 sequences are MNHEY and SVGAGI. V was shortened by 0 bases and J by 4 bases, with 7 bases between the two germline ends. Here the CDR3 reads CASSYSSSGANVLTF. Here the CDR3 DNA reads TGTGCCAGCAGTTACTCGTCCTCGGGGGCCAACGTCCTGACTTTC.

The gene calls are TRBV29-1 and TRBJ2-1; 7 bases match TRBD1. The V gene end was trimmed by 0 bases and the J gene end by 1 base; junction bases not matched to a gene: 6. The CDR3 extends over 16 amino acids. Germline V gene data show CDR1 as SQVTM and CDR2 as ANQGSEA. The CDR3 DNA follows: TGCAGCGTTGAAGATTGGGGGACAGCTTCCTACAATGAGCAGTTCTTC. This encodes CSVEDWGTASYNEQFF.

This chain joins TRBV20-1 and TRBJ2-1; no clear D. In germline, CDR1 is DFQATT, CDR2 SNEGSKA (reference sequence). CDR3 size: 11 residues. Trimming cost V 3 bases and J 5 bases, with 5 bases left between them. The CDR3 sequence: CSASRDNEQFF. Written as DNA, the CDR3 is TGCAGTGCTAGTAGGGACAATGAGCAGTTCTTC.

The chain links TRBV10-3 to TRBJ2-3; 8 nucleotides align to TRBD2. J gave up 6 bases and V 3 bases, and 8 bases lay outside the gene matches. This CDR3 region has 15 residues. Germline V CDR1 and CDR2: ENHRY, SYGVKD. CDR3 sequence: CAISDPGGPKDTQYF. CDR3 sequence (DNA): TGTGCCATCAGTGATCCGGGAGGGCCAAAGGATACGCAGTATTTT.

CDR3 nucleotide sequence: TGCGCCAGCAGTGAGTCGGGCGGACAGGGGGGCACTGAAGCTTTCTTT. Its protein product is CASSESGGQGGTEAFF. The gene calls are TRBV10-2 and TRBJ1-1; 10 bases match TRBD1. Looked up from germline, CDR1 is WSHSY and CDR2 is SAAADI. CDR3 size: 16 residues. V dropped 0 bases and J dropped 4; count of bases not matched to a gene: 5.

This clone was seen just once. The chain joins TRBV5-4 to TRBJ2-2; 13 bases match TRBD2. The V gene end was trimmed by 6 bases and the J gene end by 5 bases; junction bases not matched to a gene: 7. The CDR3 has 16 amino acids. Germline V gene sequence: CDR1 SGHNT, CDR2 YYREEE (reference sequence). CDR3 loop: CASTVLAGGLTGELFF. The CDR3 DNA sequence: TGTGCCAGCACCGTACTAGCGGGAGGGCTAACCGGGGAGCTGTTTTTT. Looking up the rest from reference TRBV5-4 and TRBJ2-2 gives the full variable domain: ETGVTQSPTHLIKTRGQQVTLRCSSQSGHNTVSWYQQALGQGPQFIFQYYREEENGRGNFPPRFSGLQFPNYSSELNVNALELDDSALYLCASTVLAGGLTGELFFGEGSRLTVL.

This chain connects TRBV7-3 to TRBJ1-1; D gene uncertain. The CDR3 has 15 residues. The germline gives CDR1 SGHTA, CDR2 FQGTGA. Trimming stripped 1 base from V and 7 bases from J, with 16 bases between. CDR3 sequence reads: CASSLRAGSGSEAFF. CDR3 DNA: TGTGCCAGCAGCTTAAGGGCGGGCTCCGGAAGTGAAGCTTTCTTT.

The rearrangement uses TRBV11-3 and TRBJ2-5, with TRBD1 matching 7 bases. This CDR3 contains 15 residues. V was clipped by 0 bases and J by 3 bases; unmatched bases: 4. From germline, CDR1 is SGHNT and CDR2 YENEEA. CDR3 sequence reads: CASSLDPTGEETQYF. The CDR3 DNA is TGTGCCAGCAGCTTAGACCCTACAGGGGAAGAGACCCAGTACTTC.

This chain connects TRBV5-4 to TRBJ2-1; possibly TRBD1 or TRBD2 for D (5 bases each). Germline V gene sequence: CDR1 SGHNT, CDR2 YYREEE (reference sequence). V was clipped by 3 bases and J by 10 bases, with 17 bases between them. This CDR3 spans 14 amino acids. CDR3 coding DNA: TGTGCCAGCAGCTCCCGGGACCGGGAAGTAGAGCAGTTCTTC. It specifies CASSSRDREVEQFF.

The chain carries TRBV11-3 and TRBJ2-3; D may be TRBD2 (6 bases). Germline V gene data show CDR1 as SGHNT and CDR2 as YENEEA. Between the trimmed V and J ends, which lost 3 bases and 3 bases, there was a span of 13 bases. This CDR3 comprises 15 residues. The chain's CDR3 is CASSLGLGGTDTQYF. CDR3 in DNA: TGTGCCAGCAGCTTGGGACTGGGAGGAACAGATACGCAGTATTTT. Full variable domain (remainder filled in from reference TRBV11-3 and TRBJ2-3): EAGVVQSPRYKIIEKKQPVAFWCNPISGHNTLYWYLQNLGQGPELLIRYENEEAVDDSQLPKDRFSAERLKGVDSTLKIQPAELGDSAVYLCASSLGLGGTDTQYFGPGTRLTVL.

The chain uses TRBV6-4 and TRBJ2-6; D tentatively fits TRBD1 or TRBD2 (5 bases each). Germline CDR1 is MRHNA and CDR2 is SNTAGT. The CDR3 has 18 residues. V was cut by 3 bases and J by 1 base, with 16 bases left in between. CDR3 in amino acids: CASSETGTVLSGANVLTF. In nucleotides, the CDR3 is TGTGCCAGCAGTGAGACCGGGACGGTCTTATCTGGGGCCAACGTCCTGACTTTC.

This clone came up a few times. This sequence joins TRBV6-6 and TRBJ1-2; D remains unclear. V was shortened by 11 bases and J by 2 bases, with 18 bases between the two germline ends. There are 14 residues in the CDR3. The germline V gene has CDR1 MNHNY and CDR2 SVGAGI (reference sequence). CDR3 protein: CAAAGQVGNYGYTF. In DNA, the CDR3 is TGTGCCGCCGCTGGGCAGGTGGGGAACTATGGCTACACCTTC.

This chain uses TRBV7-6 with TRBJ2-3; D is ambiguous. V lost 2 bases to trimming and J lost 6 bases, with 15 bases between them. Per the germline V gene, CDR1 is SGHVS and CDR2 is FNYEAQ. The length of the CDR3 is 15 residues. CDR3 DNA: TGTGCCAGCAGCTTATCTTGGGCGGCGTCCGATACGCAGTATTTT. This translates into CASSLSWAASDTQYF.

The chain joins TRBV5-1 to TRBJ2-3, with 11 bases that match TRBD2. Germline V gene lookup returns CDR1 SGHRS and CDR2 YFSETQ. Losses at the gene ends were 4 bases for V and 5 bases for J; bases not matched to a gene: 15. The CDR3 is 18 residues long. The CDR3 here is CASSPYPHSGRGGDTQYF. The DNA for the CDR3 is TGCGCCAGCAGCCCCTATCCTCATAGCGGGAGGGGGGGAGATACGCAGTATTTT.

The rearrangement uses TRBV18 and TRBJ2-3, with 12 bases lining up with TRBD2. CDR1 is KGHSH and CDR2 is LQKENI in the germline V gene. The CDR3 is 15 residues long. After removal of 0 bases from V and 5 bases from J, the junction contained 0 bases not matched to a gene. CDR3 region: CASSPPGLAGDTQYF. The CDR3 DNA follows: TGTGCCAGCTCACCACCGGGACTAGCGGGAGATACGCAGTATTTT.

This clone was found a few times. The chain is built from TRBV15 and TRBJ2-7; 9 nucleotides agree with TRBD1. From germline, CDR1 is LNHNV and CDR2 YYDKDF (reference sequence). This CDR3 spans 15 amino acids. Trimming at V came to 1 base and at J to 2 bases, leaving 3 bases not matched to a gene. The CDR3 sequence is CATSRGQGDPYEQYF. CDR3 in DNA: TGTGCCACCAGCAGAGGACAGGGGGACCCCTACGAGCAGTACTTC. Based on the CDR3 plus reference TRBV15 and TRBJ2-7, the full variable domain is DAMVIQNPRYQVTQFGKPVTLSCSQTLNHNVMYWYQQKSSQAPKLLFHYYDKDFNNEADTPDNFQSRRPNTSFCFLDIRSPGLGDTAMYLCATSRGQGDPYEQYFGPGTRLTVT.

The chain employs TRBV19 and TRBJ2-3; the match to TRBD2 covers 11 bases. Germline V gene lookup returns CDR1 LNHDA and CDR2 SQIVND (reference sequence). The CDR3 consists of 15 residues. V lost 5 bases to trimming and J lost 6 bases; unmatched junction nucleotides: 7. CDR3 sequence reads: CASSDSGRAWDTQYF. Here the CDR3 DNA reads TGTGCCAGTAGTGATAGCGGGAGGGCCTGGGATACGCAGTATTTT.

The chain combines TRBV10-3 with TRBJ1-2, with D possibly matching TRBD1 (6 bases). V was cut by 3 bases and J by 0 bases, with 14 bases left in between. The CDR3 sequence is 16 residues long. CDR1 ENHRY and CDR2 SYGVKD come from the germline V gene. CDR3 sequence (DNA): TGTGCCATCAGTGACACGGGACACGAAGCTAACTATGGCTACACCTTC. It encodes CAISDTGHEANYGYTF.

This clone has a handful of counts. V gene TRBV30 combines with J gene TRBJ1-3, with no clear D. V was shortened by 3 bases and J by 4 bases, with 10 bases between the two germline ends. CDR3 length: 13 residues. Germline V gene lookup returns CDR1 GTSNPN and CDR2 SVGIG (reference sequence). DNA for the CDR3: TGTGCCTGGAGGGGGATTGGAGGAAACACCATATATTTT. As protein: CAWRGIGGNTIYF. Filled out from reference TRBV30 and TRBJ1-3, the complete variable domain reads SQTIHQWPATLVQPVGSPLSLECTVEGTSNPNLYWYRQAAGRGLQLLFYSVGIGQISSEVPQNLSASRPQDRQFILSSKKLLLSDSGFYLCAWRGIGGNTIYFGEGSWLTVV.

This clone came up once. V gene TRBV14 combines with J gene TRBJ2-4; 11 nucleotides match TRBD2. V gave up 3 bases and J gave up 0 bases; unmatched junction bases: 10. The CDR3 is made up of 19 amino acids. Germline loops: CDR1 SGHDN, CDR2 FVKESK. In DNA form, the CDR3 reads TGTGCCAGCAGCCATACACTAGCGGGAGCTGGGGTAGCCAAAAACATTCAGTACTTC. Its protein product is CASSHTLAGAGVAKNIQYF. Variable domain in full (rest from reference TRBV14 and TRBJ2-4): EAGVTQFPSHSVIEKGQTVTLRCDPISGHDNLYWYRRVMGKEIKFLLHFVKESKQDESGMPNNRFLAERTGGTYSTLKVQPAELEDSGVYFCASSHTLAGAGVAKNIQYFGAGTRLSVL.

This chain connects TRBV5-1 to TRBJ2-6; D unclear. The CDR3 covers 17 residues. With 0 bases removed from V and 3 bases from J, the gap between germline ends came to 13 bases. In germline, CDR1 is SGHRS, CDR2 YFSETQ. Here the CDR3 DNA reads TGCGCCAGCAGCTTGGAGGCTCGGGCACGTGGGGCCAACGTCCTGACTTTC. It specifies CASSLEARARGANVLTF.

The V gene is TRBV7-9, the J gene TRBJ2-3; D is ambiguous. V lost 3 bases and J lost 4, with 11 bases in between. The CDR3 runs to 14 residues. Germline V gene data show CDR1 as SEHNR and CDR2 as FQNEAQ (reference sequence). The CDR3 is CASSFNLRADTQYF. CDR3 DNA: TGTGCCAGCAGCTTTAACCTTCGGGCAGATACGCAGTATTTT. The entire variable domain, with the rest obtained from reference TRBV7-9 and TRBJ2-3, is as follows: DTGVSQNPRHKITKRGQNVTFRCDPISEHNRLYWYRQTLGQGPEFLTYFQNEAQLEKSRLLSDRFSAERPKGSFSTLEIQRTEQGDSAMYLCASSFNLRADTQYFGPGTRLTVL.

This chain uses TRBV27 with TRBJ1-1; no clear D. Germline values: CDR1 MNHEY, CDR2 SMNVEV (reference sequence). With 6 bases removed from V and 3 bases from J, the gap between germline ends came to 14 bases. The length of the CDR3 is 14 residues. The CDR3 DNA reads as TGTGCCAGCAGACTGATAAACAGAGACACTGAAGCTTTCTTT. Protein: CASRLINRDTEAFF.

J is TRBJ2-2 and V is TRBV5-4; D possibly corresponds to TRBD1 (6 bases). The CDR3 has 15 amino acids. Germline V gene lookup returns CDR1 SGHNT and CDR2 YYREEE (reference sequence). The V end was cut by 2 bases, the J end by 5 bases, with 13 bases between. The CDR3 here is CASSFQGIGTGELFF. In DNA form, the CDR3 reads TGTGCCAGCAGCTTTCAGGGGATAGGTACCGGGGAGCTGTTTTTT.

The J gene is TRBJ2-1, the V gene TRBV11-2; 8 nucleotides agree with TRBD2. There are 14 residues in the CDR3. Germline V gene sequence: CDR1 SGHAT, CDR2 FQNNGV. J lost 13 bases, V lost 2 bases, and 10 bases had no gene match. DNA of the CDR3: TGTGCCAGCAGCTTAAGTCCCTCTAGCGGGCGCCAGTTCTTC. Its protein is CASSLSPSSGRQFF.

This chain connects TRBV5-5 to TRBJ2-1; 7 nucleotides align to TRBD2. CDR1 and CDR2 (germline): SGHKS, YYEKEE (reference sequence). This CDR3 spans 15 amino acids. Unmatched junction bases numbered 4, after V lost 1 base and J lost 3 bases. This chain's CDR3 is CASSLYAGVYNEQFF. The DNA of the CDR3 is TGTGCCAGCAGCTTGTACGCGGGAGTCTACAATGAGCAGTTCTTC.